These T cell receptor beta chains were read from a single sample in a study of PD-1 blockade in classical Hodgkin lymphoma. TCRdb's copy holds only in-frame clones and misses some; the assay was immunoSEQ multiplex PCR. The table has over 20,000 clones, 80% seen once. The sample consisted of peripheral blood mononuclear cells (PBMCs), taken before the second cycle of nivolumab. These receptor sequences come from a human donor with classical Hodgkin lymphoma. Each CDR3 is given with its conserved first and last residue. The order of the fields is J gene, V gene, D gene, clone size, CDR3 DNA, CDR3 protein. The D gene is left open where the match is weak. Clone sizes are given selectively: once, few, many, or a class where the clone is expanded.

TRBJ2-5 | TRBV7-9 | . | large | TGTGCCAGCAGTCAGTTATTGGGAGAAGAGACCCAGTACTTC | CASSQLLGEETQYF
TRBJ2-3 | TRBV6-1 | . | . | TGTGCCAGCAGTTCGCTAGCTCTGGGGGCAGATACGCAGTATTTT | CASSSLALGADTQYF
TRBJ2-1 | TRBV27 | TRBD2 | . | TGTGCCAGCAGTTTTGCGGGAGGGCCTCTCCGGGAGCAGTTCTTC | CASSFAGGPLREQFF
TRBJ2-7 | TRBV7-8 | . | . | TGTGCCAGCAGCGAACAACTTCCCTCCTACGAGCAGTACTTC | CASSEQLPSYEQYF
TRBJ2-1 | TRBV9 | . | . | TGTGCCAGCAGCGCTCTCCTAGCGTACAGCTCCTACAATGAGCAGTTCTTC | CASSALLAYSSYNEQFF
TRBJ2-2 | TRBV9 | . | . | TGTGCCAGCAGCGTAGAGCCTCCTGGCGGGGAGCTGTTTTTT | CASSVEPPGGELFF
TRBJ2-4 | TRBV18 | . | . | TGTGCCAGCTCCCGGGGTCCCGGGGCCAAAAACATTCAGTACTTC | CASSRGPGAKNIQYF
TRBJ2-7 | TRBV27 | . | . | TGTGCCAGCAGTTTATCACGGCGGAACGAGCAGTACTTC | CASSLSRRNEQYF
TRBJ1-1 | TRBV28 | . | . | TGTGCCAGCAGTTTGGGCGGAATGAACACTGAAGCTTTCTTT | CASSLGGMNTEAFF
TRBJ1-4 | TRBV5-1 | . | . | TGCGCCAGCAGCCACGGACCTGACAGTAATGAAAAACTGTTTTTT | CASSHGPDSNEKLFF
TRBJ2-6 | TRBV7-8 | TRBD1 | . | TGTGCCAGCAGCCATCCGGGACAGGGGGCTACAGGGGCCAACGTCCTGACTTTC | CASSHPGQGATGANVLTF
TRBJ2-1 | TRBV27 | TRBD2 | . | TGTGCCAGCAGTTTAAGGATGGGTGGACTAGCGCAGTTCTTC | CASSLRMGGLAQFF
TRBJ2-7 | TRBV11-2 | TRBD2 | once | TGTGCCAGCAGCTTAGTCGGGAGGGCCGACGAGCAGTACTTC | CASSLVGRADEQYF
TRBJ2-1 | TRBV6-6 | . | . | TGTGCCAGCAGTTACTCGGGGAATGAGCAGTTCTTC | CASSYSGNEQFF
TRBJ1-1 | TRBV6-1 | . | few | TGTGCCAGCAGTGTCGCTGGGGGCAGGTGGAACACTGAAGCTTTCTTT | CASSVAGGRWNTEAFF
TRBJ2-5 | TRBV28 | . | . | TGTGCCAGCAGTCCCTCGGTCCCTTGGGAAGAGACCCAGTACTTC | CASSPSVPWEETQYF